Below are 15 T cell receptor beta chains sequenced from a single sample in a study of blood T cell repertoires in COVID-19 (dated by TCRdb to the early 2020s). The library was made by the immunoSEQ multiplex PCR assay. Imported from immuneACCESS, the table was reduced by TCRdb to in-frame sequences with V and J called. These copies leave out some clones; in studies compared against another copy, an unresolved V gene accounts for under half, and the cause of the remainder is not known. This sample gives about 180,000 clones in total; 70% to 90% of them show up just once. Of the sample, under 3% is held by the ten largest clones. The sequenced sample consisted of peripheral blood. Every receptor here comes from a woman aged 25-40 years with active or convalescent COVID-19.

V and J are TRBV27 and TRBJ2-7; no reliable D call. CDR3 size: 14 residues. Germline CDR1 MNHEY, CDR2 SMNVEV (reference sequence). V lost 6 bases and J 1 base, leaving 13 bases between the germline ends. The DNA for the CDR3 is TGTGCCAGCAGCCCAAGGTACAGTTCCTACGAGCAGTACTTC. Amino acid sequence: CASSPRYSSYEQYF.

V gene TRBV12-5 combines with J gene TRBJ2-2, with 8 positions matching TRBD2. After removal of 6 bases from V and 7 bases from J, the junction contained 4 bases not matched to a gene. CDR1 and CDR2 (germline): LGHNT, FRNRAP. The CDR3 is 13 amino acids. This CDR3 is CASGTSVGGELFF. The CDR3 DNA follows: TGTGCTAGTGGGACTAGCGTTGGCGGGGAGCTGTTTTTT. The full variable domain, completed using reference TRBV12-5 and TRBJ2-2, is DARVTQTPRHKVTEMGQEVTMRCQPILGHNTVFWYRQTMMQGLELLAYFRNRAPLDDSGMPKDRFSAEMPDATLATLKIQPSEPRDSAVYFCASGTSVGGELFFGEGSRLTVL.

The chain carries TRBV18 and TRBJ1-2; possibly TRBD1 for D (6 bases). Trimming removed 0 bases from V and 4 bases from J, with 15 bases in between. The CDR3 runs to 16 residues. Germline loops: CDR1 KGHSH, CDR2 LQKENI. CDR3 loop: CASSPPIGTSIYGYTF. DNA of the CDR3: TGTGCCAGCTCACCACCGATCGGGACAAGCATCTATGGCTACACCTTC.

V usage is TRBV7-2 and J usage is TRBJ2-1, with D perhaps matching TRBD2 (6 bases). Trimming stripped 5 bases from V and 1 base from J, with 12 bases between. The V gene's germline CDR1 is SGHTA and CDR2 FQGNSA. The CDR3 sequence is 15 residues long. This CDR3 is CASSTFAGSYNEQFF. CDR3 sequence (DNA): TGTGCCAGCAGCACCTTTGCGGGATCCTACAATGAGCAGTTCTTC.

The CDR3 is CASSTLAGGPGDEQYF. The CDR3 bases are TGTGCCAGTAGTACCTTAGCGGGAGGGCCCGGAGACGAGCAGTACTTC. The chain uses TRBV19 and TRBJ2-7; the match to TRBD2 covers 11 bases. Per germline, CDR1 LNHDA and CDR2 SQIVND (reference sequence). V was pared by 4 bases and J by 5 bases, with 10 bases of the junction left unmatched. This CDR3 contains 16 residues.

The chain is built from TRBV19 and TRBJ2-1; 10 bases align to TRBD2. The V and J ends lost 11 bases and 4 bases, in that order; junction bases with no gene match: 5. The CDR3 sequence is 13 residues long. Germline V gives CDR1 LNHDA, CDR2 SQIVND (reference sequence). The CDR3 loop reads CAAAGGVYNEQFF. As DNA, the CDR3 is TGTGCCGCAGCGGGGGGGGTATACAATGAGCAGTTCTTC.

The V and J genes are TRBV11-3 and TRBJ2-5; D uncertain. The germline V gene encodes CDR1 SGHNT and CDR2 YENEEA. The CDR3 extends over 11 amino acids. V lost 8 bases and J lost 2, with 6 bases in between. CDR3 DNA: TGTGCCAGCTCCACACAAGAGACCCAGTACTTC. Its translation is CASSTQETQYF.

The rearrangement uses TRBV19 and TRBJ1-5; tentatively, D is TRBD1 (5 bases). Between the trimmed V and J ends, which lost 1 base and 1 base, there was a span of 8 bases. The length of the CDR3 is 15 residues. Germline V gives CDR1 LNHDA, CDR2 SQIVND (reference sequence). The CDR3 here is CASSIARASNQPQHF. The CDR3 nucleotides read TGTGCCAGTAGTATAGCCAGGGCCAGCAATCAGCCCCAGCATTTT.

The chain has TRBV7-9 and TRBJ2-2, with TRBD1 as a possible D gene (6 bases). CDR1 is SEHNR, CDR2 FQNEAQ, per germline (reference sequence). The CDR3 runs 15 residues. V was trimmed by 4 bases and J by 6 bases, leaving 15 bases between them. The DNA for the CDR3 is TGTGCCAGCAGCTCCCGAACAGGGCGGGCCGGGGAGCTGTTTTTT. The encoded protein is CASSSRTGRAGELFF.

This rearrangement joins TRBV13 to TRBJ2-7; 9 bases are shared with TRBD1. The CDR3 spans 18 residues. Germline V lookup: CDR1 PRHDT, CDR2 FYEKMQ (reference sequence). V trimming: 0 bases; J trimming: 4 bases; junction bases outside the gene matches: 13. As DNA, the CDR3 is TGTGCCAGCAGCTTAGGAAACCCGGGACAGGGTGTCTGGTACGAGCAGTACTTC. Protein: CASSLGNPGQGVWYEQYF.

V is TRBV2 and J is TRBJ2-3, with D perhaps matching TRBD2 (5 bases). Germline V gene sequence: CDR1 SNHLY, CDR2 FYNNEI. Trimming removed 3 bases from V and 4 bases from J, with 20 bases in between. This CDR3 region has 17 residues. The CDR3 DNA follows: TGTGCCAGCAGTGACGGGGTCCTGGGAGAATGGGCAGATACGCAGTATTTT. Translated, it gives CASSDGVLGEWADTQYF. The full variable domain, with the rest looked up from reference TRBV2 and TRBJ2-3, is EPEVTQTPSHQVTQMGQEVILRCVPISNHLYFYWYRQILGQKVEFLVSFYNNEISEKSEIFDDQFSVERPDGSNFTLKIRSTKLEDSAMYFCASSDGVLGEWADTQYFGPGTRLTVL.

To note about this clone: The DNA is left out, because the CDR3 cannot be placed on it with certainty; the CDR3 is given as TCRdb lists it. The rearrangement joins TRBV28 to TRBJ1-1; the tabulated D call, TRBD1, remains unverified against the DNA. Including both end residues, the CDR3 is 16 amino acids long. Per germline, CDR1 MDHEN and CDR2 SYDVKM. CDR3 region: CASSFLAGGGNTEAFF.

The V call is TRBV6-5, the J call TRBJ1-2, with D perhaps TRBD1 (6 bases). The length of the CDR3 is 14 residues. The V end was cut by 6 bases, the J end by 7 bases, with 18 bases between. Germline-derived CDR1 and CDR2 are MNHEY and SVGAGI. CDR3 in amino acids: CASRDGYRVVGYTF. CDR3 in DNA: TGTGCCAGCAGAGACGGATACAGGGTGGTTGGCTACACCTTC.

The genes are TRBV5-6 and TRBJ1-1, with a weak D call TRBD1 (5 bases). This CDR3 contains 15 residues. Looked up from germline, CDR1 is SGHDT and CDR2 is YYEEEE. Trimming took off 5 bases at V and 5 bases at J, with 19 bases between the two ends. The CDR3 spells CASRGSGGAGTEAFF. The CDR3 DNA reads as TGTGCCAGCAGGGGAAGCGGGGGAGCGGGGACTGAAGCTTTCTTT.

The chain has TRBV5-6 and TRBJ2-7; 7 bases agree with TRBD2. V trimming: 1 base; J trimming: 0 bases; junction bases outside the gene matches: 7. Germline lookup yields CDR1 SGHDT and CDR2 YYEEEE. CDR3 length: 16 residues. DNA for the CDR3: TGTGCCAGCAGCTTGTCTGGGAGGGATTTCTCCTACGAGCAGTACTTC. This sequence encodes CASSLSGRDFSYEQYF.